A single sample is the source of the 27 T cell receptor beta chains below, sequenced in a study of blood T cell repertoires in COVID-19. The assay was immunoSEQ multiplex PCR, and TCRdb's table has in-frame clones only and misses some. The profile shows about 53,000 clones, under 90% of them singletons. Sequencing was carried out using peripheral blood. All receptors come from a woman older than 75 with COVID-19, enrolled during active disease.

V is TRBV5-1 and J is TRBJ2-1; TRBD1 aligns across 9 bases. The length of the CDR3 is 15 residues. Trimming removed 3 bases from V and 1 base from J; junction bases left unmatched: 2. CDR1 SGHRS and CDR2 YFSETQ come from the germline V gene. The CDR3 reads CASSSTGGSYNEQFF. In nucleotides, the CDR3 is TGCGCCAGCAGCTCGACAGGGGGTTCCTACAATGAGCAGTTCTTC.

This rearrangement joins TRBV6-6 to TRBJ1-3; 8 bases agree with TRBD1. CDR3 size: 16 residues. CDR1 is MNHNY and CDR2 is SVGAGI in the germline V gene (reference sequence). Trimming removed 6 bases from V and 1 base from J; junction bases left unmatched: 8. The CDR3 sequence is CASRPGQGLSGNTIYF. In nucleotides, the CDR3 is TGTGCCAGCAGACCTGGACAGGGCCTATCTGGAAACACCATATATTTT.

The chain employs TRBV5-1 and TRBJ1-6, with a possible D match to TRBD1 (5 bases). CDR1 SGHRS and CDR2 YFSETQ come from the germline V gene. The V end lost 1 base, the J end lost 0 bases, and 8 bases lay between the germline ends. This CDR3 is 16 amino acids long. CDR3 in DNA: TGCGCCAGCAGCTTGCGGGGGGGCTCCTATAATTCACCCCTCCACTTT. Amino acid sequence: CASSLRGGSYNSPLHF.

The DNA of the CDR3 is TGTGCCAGCACCATAGCGGGATCAGCCCACAATGAGCAGTTCTTC. It codes for CASTIAGSAHNEQFF. V usage is TRBV5-5 and J usage is TRBJ2-1; the match to TRBD2 covers 8 bases. With 6 bases clipped from V and 5 bases from J, the junction kept 10 bases outside the gene matches. Germline V lookup: CDR1 SGHKS, CDR2 YYEKEE (reference sequence). The CDR3 consists of 15 residues.

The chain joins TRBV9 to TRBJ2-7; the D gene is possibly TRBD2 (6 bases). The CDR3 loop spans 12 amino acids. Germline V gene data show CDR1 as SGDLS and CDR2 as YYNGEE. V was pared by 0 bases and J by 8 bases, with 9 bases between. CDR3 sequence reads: CASSVEEGKQYF. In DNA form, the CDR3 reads TGTGCCAGCAGCGTAGAGGAGGGAAAGCAGTACTTC.

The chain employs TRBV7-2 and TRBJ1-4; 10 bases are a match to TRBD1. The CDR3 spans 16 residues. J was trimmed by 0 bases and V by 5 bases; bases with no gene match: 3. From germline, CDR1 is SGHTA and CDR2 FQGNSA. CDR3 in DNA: TGTGCCAGCAGCCGGGACAGGGGATCAACTAATGAAAAACTGTTTTTT. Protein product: CASSRDRGSTNEKLFF.

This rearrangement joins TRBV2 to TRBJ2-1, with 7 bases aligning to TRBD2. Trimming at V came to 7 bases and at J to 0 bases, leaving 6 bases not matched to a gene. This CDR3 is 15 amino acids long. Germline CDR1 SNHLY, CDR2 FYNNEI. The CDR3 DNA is TGTGCCAGCACTAAGCGGGGAAACTCCTACAATGAGCAGTTCTTC. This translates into CASTKRGNSYNEQFF.

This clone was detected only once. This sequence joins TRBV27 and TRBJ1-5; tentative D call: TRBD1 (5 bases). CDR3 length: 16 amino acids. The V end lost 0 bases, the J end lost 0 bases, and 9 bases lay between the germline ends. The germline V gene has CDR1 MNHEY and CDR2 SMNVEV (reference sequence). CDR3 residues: CASSLSGQNSNQPQHF. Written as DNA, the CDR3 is TGTGCCAGCAGTTTATCAGGACAAAATAGCAATCAGCCCCAGCATTTT.

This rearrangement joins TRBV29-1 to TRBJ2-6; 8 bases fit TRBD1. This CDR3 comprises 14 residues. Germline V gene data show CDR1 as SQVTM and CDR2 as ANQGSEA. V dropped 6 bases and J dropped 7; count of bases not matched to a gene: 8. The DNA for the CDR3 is TGCAGCGTCCCAGGGGGCCTTGGAGCCAACGTCCTGACTTTC. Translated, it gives CSVPGGLGANVLTF. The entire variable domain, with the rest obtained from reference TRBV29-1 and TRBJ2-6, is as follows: SAVISQKPSRDICQRGTSLTIQCQVDSQVTMMFWYRQQPGQSLTLIATANQGSEATYESGFVIDKFPISRPNLTFSTLTVSNMSPEDSSIYLCSVPGGLGANVLTFGAGSRLTVL.

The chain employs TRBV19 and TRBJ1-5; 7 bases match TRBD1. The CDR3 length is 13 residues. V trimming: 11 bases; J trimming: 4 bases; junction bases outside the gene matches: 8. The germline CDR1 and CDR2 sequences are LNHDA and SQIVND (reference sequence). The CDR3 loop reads CACQRGQNQPQHF. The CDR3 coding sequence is TGTGCCTGTCAGAGGGGACAGAATCAGCCCCAGCATTTT. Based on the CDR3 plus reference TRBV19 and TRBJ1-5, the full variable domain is DGGITQSPKYLFRKEGQNVTLSCEQNLNHDAMYWYRQDPGQGLRLIYYSQIVNDFQKGDIAEGYSVSREKKESFPLTVTSAQKNPTAFYLCACQRGQNQPQHFGDGTRLSIL.

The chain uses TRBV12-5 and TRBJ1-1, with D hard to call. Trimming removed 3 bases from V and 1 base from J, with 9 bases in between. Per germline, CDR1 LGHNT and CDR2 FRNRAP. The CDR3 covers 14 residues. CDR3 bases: TGTGCTAGTGGTTTCGGGGAAGGGAACACTGAAGCTTTCTTT. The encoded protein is CASGFGEGNTEAFF.

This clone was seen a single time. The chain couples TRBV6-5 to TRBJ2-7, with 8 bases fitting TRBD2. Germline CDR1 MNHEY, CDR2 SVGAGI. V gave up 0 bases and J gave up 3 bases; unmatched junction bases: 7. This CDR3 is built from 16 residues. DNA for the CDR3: TGTGCCAGCAGTTACTCTGTGACTAGCGTTCACTACGAGCAGTACTTC. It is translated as CASSYSVTSVHYEQYF.

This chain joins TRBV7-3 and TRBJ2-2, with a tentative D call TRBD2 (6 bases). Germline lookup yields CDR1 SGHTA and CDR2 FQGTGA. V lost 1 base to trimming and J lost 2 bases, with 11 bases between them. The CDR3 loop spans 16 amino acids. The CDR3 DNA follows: TGTGCCAGCAGCTTAAGTGTTAGCGGTAACACCGGGGAGCTGTTTTTT. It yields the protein CASSLSVSGNTGELFF.

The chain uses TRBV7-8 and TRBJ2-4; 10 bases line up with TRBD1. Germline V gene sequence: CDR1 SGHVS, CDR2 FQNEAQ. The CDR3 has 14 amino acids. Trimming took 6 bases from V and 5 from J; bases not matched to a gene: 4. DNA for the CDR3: TGTGCCAGCAGACCCGGGACAGGGGAAAACATTCAGTACTTC. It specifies CASRPGTGENIQYF.

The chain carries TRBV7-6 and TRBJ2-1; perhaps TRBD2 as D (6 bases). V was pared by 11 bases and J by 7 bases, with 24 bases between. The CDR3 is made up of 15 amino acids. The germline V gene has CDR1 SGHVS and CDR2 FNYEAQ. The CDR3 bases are TGTGCCTCTAGGTCCGGGTGGGGGGATTGGAATGAGCAGTTCTTC. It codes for CASRSGWGDWNEQFF.

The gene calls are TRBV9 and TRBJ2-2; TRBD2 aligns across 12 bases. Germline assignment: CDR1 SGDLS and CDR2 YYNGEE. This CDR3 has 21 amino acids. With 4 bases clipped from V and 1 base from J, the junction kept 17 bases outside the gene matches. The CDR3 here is CASSSSPTSGSGRRNTGELFF. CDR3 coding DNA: TGTGCCAGCAGCTCCTCCCCGACTAGCGGGAGTGGAAGGAGGAACACCGGGGAGCTGTTTTTT.

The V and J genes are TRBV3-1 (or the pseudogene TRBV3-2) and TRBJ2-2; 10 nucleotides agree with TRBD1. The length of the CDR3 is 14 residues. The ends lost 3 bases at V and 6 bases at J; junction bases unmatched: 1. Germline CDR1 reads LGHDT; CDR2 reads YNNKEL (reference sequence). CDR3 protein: CASSHGTGAGELFF. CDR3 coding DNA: TGTGCCAGCAGCCATGGGACAGGGGCCGGGGAGCTGTTTTTT.

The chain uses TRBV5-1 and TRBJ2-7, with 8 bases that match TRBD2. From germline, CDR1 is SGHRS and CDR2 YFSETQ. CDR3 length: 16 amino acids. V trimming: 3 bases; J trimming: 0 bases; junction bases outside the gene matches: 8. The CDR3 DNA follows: TGCGCCAGCAGCTCGCGGGGGGCGGCCAACTCCTACGAGCAGTACTTC. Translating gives CASSSRGAANSYEQYF.

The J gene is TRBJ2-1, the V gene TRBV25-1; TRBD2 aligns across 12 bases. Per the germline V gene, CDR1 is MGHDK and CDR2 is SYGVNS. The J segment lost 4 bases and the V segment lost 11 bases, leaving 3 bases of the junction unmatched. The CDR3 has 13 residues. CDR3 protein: CAAGLAGYNEQFF. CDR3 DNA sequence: TGTGCCGCCGGACTAGCGGGATACAATGAGCAGTTCTTC.

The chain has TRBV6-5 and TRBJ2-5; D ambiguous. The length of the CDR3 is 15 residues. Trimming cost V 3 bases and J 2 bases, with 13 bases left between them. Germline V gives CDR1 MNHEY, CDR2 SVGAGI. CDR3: CASSYGRRSQETQYF. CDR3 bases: TGTGCCAGCAGTTATGGCCGCAGGTCTCAAGAGACCCAGTACTTC.

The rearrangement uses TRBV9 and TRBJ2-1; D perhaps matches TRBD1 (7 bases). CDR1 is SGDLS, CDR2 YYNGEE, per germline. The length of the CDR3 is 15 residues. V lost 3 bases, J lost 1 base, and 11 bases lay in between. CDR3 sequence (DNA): TGTGCCAGCAGCGCCCAGGGGGGTTCCTACAATGAGCAGTTCTTC. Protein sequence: CASSAQGGSYNEQFF.

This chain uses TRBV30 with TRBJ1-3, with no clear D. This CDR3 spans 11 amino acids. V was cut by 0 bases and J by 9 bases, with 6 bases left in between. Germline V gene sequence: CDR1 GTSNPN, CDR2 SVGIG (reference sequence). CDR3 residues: CAWSVTGTIYF. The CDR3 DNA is TGTGCCTGGAGTGTCACCGGCACCATATATTTT.

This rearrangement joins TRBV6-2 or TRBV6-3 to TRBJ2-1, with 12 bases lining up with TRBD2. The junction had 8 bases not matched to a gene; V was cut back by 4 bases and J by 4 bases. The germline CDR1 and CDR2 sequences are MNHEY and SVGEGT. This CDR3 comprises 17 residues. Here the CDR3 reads CASSFRTSGTLYNEQFF. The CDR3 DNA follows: TGTGCCAGCAGTTTTCGGACTAGCGGGACCCTATACAATGAGCAGTTCTTC.

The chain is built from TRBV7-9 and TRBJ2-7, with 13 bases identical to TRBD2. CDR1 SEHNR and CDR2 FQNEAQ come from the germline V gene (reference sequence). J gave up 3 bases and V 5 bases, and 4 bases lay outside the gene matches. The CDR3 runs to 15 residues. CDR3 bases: TGTGCCAGCAGCCCGAGGACTAGCGGGGGCTACGAGCAGTACTTC. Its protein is CASSPRTSGGYEQYF.

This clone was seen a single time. CDR3 region: CASRDGRDTGELFF. As DNA, the CDR3 is TGTGCCAGTAGGGATGGGCGGGACACCGGGGAGCTGTTTTTT. This rearrangement joins TRBV19 to TRBJ2-2; a weak D match, TRBD2 (5 bases). With 6 bases removed from V and 3 bases from J, the gap between germline ends came to 11 bases. CDR1 is LNHDA and CDR2 is SQIVND in the germline V gene (reference sequence). This CDR3 contains 14 residues. Looking up the rest from reference TRBV19 and TRBJ2-2 gives the full variable domain: DGGITQSPKYLFRKEGQNVTLSCEQNLNHDAMYWYRQDPGQGLRLIYYSQIVNDFQKGDIAEGYSVSREKKESFPLTVTSAQKNPTAFYLCASRDGRDTGELFFGEGSRLTVL.

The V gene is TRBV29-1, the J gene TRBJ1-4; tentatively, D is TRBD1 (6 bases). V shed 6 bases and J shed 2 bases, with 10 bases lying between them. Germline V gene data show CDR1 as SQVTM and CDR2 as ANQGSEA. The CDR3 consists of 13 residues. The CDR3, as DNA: TGCAGCGTCGTACAGGGCACTAATGAAAAACTGTTTTTT. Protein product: CSVVQGTNEKLFF.

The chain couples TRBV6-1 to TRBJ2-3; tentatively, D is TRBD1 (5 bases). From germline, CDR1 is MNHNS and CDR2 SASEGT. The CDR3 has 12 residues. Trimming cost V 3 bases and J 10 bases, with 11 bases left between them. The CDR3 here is CASSDRVNAQYF. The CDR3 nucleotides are TGTGCCAGCAGTGACAGGGTGAATGCGCAGTATTTT.